The 9 T cell receptor beta chains reported below all come from one sample, sequenced in a study of monozygotic twins with inflammatory bowel disease. Each CDR3 protein gets one entry in TCRdb, which reprocessed the 5' RACE reads and gives no DNA. The sample has tens of thousands of distinct CDR3 sequences. The specimen was blood. These receptors all stem from a human donor with ulcerative colitis or Crohn's disease, or a healthy co-twin of an affected twin (not recorded which).

The chain carries TRBV5-1 and TRBJ2-2; TCRdb names TRBD2, which stays unverified in the absence of DNA. The CDR3 is 14 amino acids. Germline V CDR1 and CDR2: SGHRS, YFSETQ. CDR3: CASSSAGPTGELFF.

The V call is TRBV7-9, the J call TRBJ2-2. The germline CDR1 and CDR2 sequences are SEHNR and FQNEAQ (reference sequence). CDR3 length equals 16 residues. The CDR3: CASSLIVGSNTGELFF.

The genes are TRBV3-1 and TRBJ1-5. CDR1 and CDR2 from the germline V gene are LGHDT and YNNKEL (reference sequence). The CDR3 has 16 residues. The CDR3 loop reads CASSQGGARSNQPQHF.

This rearrangement joins TRBV5-6 to TRBJ2-2. The germline V gene encodes CDR1 SGHDT and CDR2 YYEEEE. CDR3 length: 11 amino acids. The CDR3 spells CASSFSGELFF.

The rearrangement uses TRBV5-1 and TRBJ2-4; TCRdb's D call, TRBD2, is unchecked because there is no DNA. The CDR3 extends over 18 amino acids. Per germline, CDR1 SGHRS and CDR2 YFSETQ. CDR3 residues: CASSLEGSGDQAKNIQYF.

The chain carries TRBV20-1 and TRBJ2-7; the D gene TCRdb calls, TRBD1, cannot be checked with no DNA. CDR1 is DFQATT and CDR2 is SNEGSKA in the germline V gene (reference sequence). The CDR3 spans 16 residues. The CDR3: CSARSYRDRGRNEQYF.

This chain links TRBV6-5 with TRBJ1-2. Germline V gene lookup returns CDR1 MNHEY and CDR2 SVGAGI. The CDR3 runs 14 residues. CDR3 loop: CASSYSNVNYGYTF.

The chain recombines TRBV12-3 or TRBV12-4 with TRBJ2-6. This CDR3 contains 18 residues. CDR3 in amino acids: CASTFDPFVGAGANVLTF.

The chain couples TRBV18 to TRBJ2-1. Germline CDR1 and CDR2: KGHSH and LQKENI. The CDR3 extends over 12 amino acids. This CDR3 reads CASSLIRNEQFF.